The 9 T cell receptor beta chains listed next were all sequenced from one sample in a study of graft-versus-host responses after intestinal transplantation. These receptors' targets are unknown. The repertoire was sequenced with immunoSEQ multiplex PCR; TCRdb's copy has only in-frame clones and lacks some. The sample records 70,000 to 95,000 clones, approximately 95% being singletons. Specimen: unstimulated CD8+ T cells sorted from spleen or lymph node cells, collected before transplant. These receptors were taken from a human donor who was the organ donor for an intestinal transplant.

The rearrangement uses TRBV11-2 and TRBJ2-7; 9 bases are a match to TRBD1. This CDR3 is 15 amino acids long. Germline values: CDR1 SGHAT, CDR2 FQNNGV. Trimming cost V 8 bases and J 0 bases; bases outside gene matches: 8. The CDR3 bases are TGTGCCAGCGCCCGGGGACAGGGAGCCTCCTACGAGCAGTACTTC. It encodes CASARGQGASYEQYF.

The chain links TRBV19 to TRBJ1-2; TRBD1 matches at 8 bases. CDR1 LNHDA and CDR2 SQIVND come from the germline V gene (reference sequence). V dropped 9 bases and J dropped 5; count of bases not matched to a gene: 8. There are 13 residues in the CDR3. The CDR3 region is CARTGVPRYGYTF. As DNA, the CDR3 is TGTGCCAGGACAGGGGTCCCTAGGTATGGCTACACCTTC.

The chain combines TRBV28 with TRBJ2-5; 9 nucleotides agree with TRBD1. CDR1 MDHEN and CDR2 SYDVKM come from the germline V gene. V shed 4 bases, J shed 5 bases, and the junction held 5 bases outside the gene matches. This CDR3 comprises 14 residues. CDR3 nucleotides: TGTGCCAGCAGTTCCGGGACAGGGCTGGAGACCCAGTACTTC. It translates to CASSSGTGLETQYF.

The CDR3 loop is CASSARDSRHTDTQYF. The CDR3 DNA reads as TGTGCCAGCAGCGCACGGGACAGTCGACACACAGATACGCAGTATTTT. The chain links TRBV27 to TRBJ2-3; 7 bases line up with TRBD1. This CDR3 has 16 residues. The V gene's germline CDR1 is MNHEY and CDR2 SMNVEV (reference sequence). V lost 6 bases and J lost 2; bases outside the gene matches: 11.

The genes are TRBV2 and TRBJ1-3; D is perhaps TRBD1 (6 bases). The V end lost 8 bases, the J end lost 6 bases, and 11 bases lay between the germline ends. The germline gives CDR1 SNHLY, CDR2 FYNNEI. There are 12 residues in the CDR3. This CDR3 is CASEGEPNTIYF. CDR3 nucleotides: TGTGCCAGCGAGGGGGAACCAAACACCATATATTTT.

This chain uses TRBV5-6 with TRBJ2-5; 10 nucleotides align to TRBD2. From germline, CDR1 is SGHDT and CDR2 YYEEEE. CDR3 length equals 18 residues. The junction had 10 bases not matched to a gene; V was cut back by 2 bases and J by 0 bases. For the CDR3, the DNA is TGTGCCAGCAGCTTACGACCCGGGACTAGCGTGTACCAAGAGACCCAGTACTTC. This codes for CASSLRPGTSVYQETQYF.

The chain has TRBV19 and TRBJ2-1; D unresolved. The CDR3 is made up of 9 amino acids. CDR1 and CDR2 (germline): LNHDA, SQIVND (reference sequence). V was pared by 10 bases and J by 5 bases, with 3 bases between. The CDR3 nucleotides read TGTGCCATCGACAATGAGCAGTTCTTC. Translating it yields CAIDNEQFF.

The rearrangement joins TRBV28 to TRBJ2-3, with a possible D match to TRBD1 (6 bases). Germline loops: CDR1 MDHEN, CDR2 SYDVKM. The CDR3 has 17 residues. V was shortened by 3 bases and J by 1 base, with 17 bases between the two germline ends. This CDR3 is CASSFRPQQGGTDTQYF. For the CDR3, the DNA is TGTGCCAGCAGTTTTCGCCCTCAACAGGGAGGCACAGATACGCAGTATTTT.

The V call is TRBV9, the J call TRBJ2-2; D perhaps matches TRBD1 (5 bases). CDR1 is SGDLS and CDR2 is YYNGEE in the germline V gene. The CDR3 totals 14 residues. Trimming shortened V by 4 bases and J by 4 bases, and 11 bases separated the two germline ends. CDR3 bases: TGTGCCAGCAGCCTCAGACAGACCACCGGGGAGCTGTTTTTT. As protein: CASSLRQTTGELFF.